The 13 T cell receptor beta chains below come from one sample, sequenced in a study of cytomegalovirus exposure and HLA in healthy donors. Sequenced by immunoSEQ multiplex PCR; TCRdb stores in-frame clones only, minus some. The sample includes approximately 160,000 clones, about 89% seen only once; the top ten take 3% to 3.5%. Material: PBMCs. These receptors all stem from a woman in her late teens or twenties in good health and CMV-seropositive.

This sequence joins TRBV5-1 and TRBJ2-3, with 10 bases fitting TRBD1. V gave up 2 bases and J gave up 0 bases; unmatched junction bases: 3. Germline V gives CDR1 SGHRS, CDR2 YFSETQ. The CDR3 is made up of 16 amino acids. Here the CDR3 reads CASSFGDRGSTDTQYF. CDR3 nucleotides: TGCGCCAGCAGCTTCGGGGACAGGGGTAGCACAGATACGCAGTATTTT.

This chain joins TRBV5-4 and TRBJ2-3, with D tentatively TRBD1 (6 bases). The germline V gene encodes CDR1 SGHNT and CDR2 YYREEE (reference sequence). Trimming shortened V by 1 base and J by 0 bases, and 12 bases separated the two germline ends. The CDR3 covers 16 residues. The CDR3 here is CASSLQDSASTDTQYF. The CDR3 region has the DNA TGTGCCAGCAGCTTGCAGGACAGCGCTAGCACAGATACGCAGTATTTT.

This chain links TRBV4-1 with TRBJ2-7; a possible D gene is TRBD2 (6 bases). This CDR3 region has 12 residues. Trimming removed 0 bases at V and 6 bases at J, with 6 bases between. Germline values: CDR1 MGHRA, CDR2 YSYEKL. CDR3 residues: CASSQEGGEQYF. CDR3 in DNA: TGCGCCAGCAGCCAAGAGGGGGGCGAGCAGTACTTC.

CDR3 region: CASSQEQAPNTGELFF. The CDR3 bases are TGTGCCAGCAGCCAAGAACAGGCCCCGAACACCGGGGAGCTGTTTTTT. The V call is TRBV4-2, the J call TRBJ2-2; D may be TRBD1 (5 bases). V lost 0 bases, J lost 0 bases, and 8 bases lay in between. The germline gives CDR1 LGHNA, CDR2 YNFKEQ. CDR3 size: 16 residues.

The chain carries TRBV29-1 and TRBJ2-1; the D gene is possibly TRBD2 (6 bases). Germline CDR1 SQVTM, CDR2 ANQGSEA. Trimming took 5 bases from V and 7 from J, leaving 27 bases between them. The CDR3 runs 17 residues. As DNA, the CDR3 is TGCAGCGTTCTGGGGTTGGTGGGGGGAGCTCCAAGGAATGAGCAGTTCTTC. This codes for CSVLGLVGGAPRNEQFF.

Note on this clone: This same CDR3 is encoded by further DNA sequences in the sample. J is TRBJ1-1 and V is TRBV20-1; D remains unclear. Germline V lookup: CDR1 DFQATT, CDR2 SNEGSKA (reference sequence). V lost 1 base and J 3 bases, leaving 3 bases between the germline ends. The CDR3 is made up of 11 amino acids. Written as DNA, the CDR3 is TGCAGTGCTAGAGGAGACACTGAAGCTTTCTTT. Translating gives CSARGDTEAFF.

V and J are TRBV15 and TRBJ2-1; tentative D call: TRBD1 (6 bases). The germline V and J ends were trimmed by 5 bases and 9 bases, with 14 bases remaining between them. The CDR3 is 13 amino acids. The germline gives CDR1 LNHNV, CDR2 YYDKDF (reference sequence). The CDR3 nucleotides read TGTGCCACCAGCGGTTACAGGGCGGGTGAGCAGTTCTTC. This gives the protein CATSGYRAGEQFF.

The chain employs TRBV28 and TRBJ2-7, with D possibly TRBD1 on 6 matching bases. CDR1 MDHEN and CDR2 SYDVKM come from the germline V gene. The CDR3 consists of 15 residues. Trimming shortened V by 6 bases and J by 4 bases, and 19 bases separated the two germline ends. The chain's CDR3 is CASSSSTGLSYEQYF. The CDR3 DNA follows: TGTGCCAGCAGCTCGTCGACAGGACTCTCTTACGAGCAGTACTTC.

This chain uses TRBV9 with TRBJ2-7; 8 bases agree with TRBD2. Germline V lookup: CDR1 SGDLS, CDR2 YYNGEE. This CDR3 region has 13 residues. V lost 3 bases, J lost 7 bases, and 6 bases stayed unmatched. The chain's CDR3 is CASSELAGTEQYF. The CDR3 coding sequence is TGTGCCAGCAGCGAGTTAGCGGGAACTGAGCAGTACTTC.

This clone has only one observation. The genes are TRBV19 and TRBJ1-3; unclear D gene. Germline V gene sequence: CDR1 LNHDA, CDR2 SQIVND (reference sequence). CDR3 size: 15 residues. Trimming left V 4 bases short and J 0 bases short, with 10 bases between. The CDR3 reads CASSRPGISGNTIYF. The DNA of the CDR3 is TGTGCCAGTAGTAGACCGGGGATCTCTGGAAACACCATATATTTT.

The chain links TRBV5-6 to TRBJ2-3, with D unclear. The CDR3 is 13 residues long. V lost 6 bases to trimming and J lost 3 bases, with 11 bases between them. The V gene's germline CDR1 is SGHDT and CDR2 YYEEEE. The CDR3 DNA follows: TGTGCCAGCAATGTCCAGTATACAGATACGCAGTATTTT. It translates to CASNVQYTDTQYF.

This clone was picked up a small number of times. The chain combines TRBV5-6 with TRBJ2-2; no firm D call. CDR3 length: 13 amino acids. Trimming took off 7 bases at V and 6 bases at J, with 13 bases between the two ends. In germline, CDR1 is SGHDT, CDR2 YYEEEE. The CDR3 nucleotides read TGTGCCAGCCCCTCACTCCCGTCCGGGGAGCTGTTTTTT. It codes for CASPSLPSGELFF.

The chain is built from TRBV29-1 and TRBJ2-5, with D perhaps TRBD1 (6 bases). Germline V lookup: CDR1 SQVTM, CDR2 ANQGSEA. This CDR3 region has 12 residues. The ends were cut back, 7 bases at V and 7 bases at J, with 16 bases in the middle. CDR3 bases: TGCAGCGCTGTGGGGGCCCGCAGGACCCAGTACTTC. Its protein product is CSAVGARRTQYF. The full variable domain, with the rest looked up from reference TRBV29-1 and TRBJ2-5, is SAVISQKPSRDICQRGTSLTIQCQVDSQVTMMFWYRQQPGQSLTLIATANQGSEATYESGFVIDKFPISRPNLTFSTLTVSNMSPEDSSIYLCSAVGARRTQYFGPGTRLLVL.